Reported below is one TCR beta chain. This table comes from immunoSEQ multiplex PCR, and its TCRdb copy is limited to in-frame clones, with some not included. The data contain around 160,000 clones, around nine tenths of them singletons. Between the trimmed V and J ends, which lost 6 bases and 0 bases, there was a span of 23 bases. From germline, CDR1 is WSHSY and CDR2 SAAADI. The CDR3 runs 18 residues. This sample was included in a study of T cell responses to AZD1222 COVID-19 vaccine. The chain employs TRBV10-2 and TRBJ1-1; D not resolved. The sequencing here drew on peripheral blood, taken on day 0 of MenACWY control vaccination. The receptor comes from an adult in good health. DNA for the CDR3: TGCGCCAGCAGCGCATCAGTCCTGGGCCCTTTAATGAACACTGAAGCTTTCTTT. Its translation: CASSASVLGPLMNTEAFF.